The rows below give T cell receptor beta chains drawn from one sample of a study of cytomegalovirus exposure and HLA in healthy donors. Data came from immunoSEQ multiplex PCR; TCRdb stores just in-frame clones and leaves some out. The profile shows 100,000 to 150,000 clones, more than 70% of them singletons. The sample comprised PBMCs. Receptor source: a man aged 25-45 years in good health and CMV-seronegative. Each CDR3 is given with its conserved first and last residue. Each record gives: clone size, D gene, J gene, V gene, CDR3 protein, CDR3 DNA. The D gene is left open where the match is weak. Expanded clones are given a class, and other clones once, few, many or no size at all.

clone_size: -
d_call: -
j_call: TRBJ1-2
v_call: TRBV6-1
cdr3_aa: CASRRQADYGYTF
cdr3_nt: TGTGCCAGCAGAAGACAGGCGGACTATGGCTACACCTTC

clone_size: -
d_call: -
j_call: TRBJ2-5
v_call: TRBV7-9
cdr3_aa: CASSRGAVEQETQYF
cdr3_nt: TGTGCCAGCAGCCGGGGGGCCGTTGAACAAGAGACCCAGTACTTC

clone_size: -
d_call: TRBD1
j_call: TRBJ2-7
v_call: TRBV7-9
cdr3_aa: CASSFRRTGGDYEQYF
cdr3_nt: TGTGCCAGCAGCTTTAGAAGGACAGGGGGCGACTACGAGCAGTACTTC

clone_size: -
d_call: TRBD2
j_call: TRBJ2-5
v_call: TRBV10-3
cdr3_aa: CAIRASGPHQETQYF
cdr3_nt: TGTGCCATCAGGGCTAGCGGGCCTCATCAAGAGACCCAGTACTTC

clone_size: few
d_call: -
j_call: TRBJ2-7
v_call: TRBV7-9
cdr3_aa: CASSRQPGLPHGEQYF
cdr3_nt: TGTGCCAGCAGCCGGCAACCGGGACTTCCTCACGGGGAGCAGTACTTC

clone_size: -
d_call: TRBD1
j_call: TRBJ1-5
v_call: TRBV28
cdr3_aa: CASRSSGQGRQPQHF
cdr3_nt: TGTGCCAGCAGGTCCTCGGGACAGGGTCGGCAGCCCCAGCATTTT

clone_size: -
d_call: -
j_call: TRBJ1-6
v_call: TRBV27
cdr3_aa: CASSFLIDSFDNSPLHF
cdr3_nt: TGTGCCAGCAGTTTCCTTATAGACAGCTTCGATAATTCACCCCTCCACTTT

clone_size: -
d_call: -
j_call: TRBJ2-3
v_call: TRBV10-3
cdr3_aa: CAISESVTAPSTDTQYF
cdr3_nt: TGTGCCATCAGTGAGTCTGTAACAGCCCCTAGCACAGATACGCAGTATTTT

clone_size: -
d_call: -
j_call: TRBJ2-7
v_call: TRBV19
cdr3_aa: CASNWLYSETKSYEQYF
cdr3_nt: TGTGCCAGTAATTGGTTGTACTCTGAGACAAAATCCTACGAGCAGTACTTC

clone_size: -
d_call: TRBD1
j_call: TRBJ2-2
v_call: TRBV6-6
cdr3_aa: CASSDRESGGELFF
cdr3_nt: TGTGCCAGTTCTGACAGGGAAAGCGGCGGGGAGCTGTTTTTT

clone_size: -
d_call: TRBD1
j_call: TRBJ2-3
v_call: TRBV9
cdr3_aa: CASSVVAGGADTQYF
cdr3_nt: TGTGCCAGCAGCGTAGTGGCAGGGGGCGCAGATACGCAGTATTTT

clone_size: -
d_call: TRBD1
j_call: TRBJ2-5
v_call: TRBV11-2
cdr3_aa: CASGSGEIGQGTQYF
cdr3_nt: TGTGCCAGCGGCTCGGGGGAGATAGGACAGGGGACCCAGTACTTC

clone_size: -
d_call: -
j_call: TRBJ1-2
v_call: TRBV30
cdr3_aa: CAWSVMSGFLHGYTF
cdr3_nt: TGTGCCTGGAGTGTAATGTCAGGGTTCCTCCATGGCTACACCTTC

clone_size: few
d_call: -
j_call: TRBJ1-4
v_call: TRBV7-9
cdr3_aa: CASSPPLREKLFF
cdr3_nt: TGTGCCAGCAGCCCCCCCCTCCGGGAAAAACTGTTTTTT

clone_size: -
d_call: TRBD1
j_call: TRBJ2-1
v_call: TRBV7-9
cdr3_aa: CASSPARLGQGSYNEQFF
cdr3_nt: TGTGCCAGCAGCCCTGCACGGCTAGGACAGGGCTCCTACAATGAGCAGTTCTTC

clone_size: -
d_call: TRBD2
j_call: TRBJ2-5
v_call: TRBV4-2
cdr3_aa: CASSQERGGLETQYF
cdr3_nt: TGTGCCAGCAGCCAAGAGCGGGGGGGCCTCGAGACCCAGTACTTC

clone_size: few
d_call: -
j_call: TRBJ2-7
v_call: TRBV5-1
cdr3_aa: CASNLEAGYEQYF
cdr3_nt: TGCGCCAGCAACCTGGAGGCCGGCTACGAGCAGTACTTC

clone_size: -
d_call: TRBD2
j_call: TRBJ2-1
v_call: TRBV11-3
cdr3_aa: CASSPGTNYNEQFF
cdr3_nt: TGTGCCAGCAGCCCCGGGACTAACTACAATGAGCAGTTCTTC

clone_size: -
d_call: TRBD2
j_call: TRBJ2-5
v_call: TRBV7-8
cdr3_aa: CASSPVWGLAGSRGETQYF
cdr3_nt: TGTGCCAGCAGCCCGGTCTGGGGGCTAGCGGGGAGCAGGGGGGAGACCCAGTACTTC

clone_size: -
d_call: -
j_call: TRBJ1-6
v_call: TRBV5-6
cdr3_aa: CASSAIREAWSPLHF
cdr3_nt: TGTGCCAGCAGCGCGATCCGGGAGGCTTGGTCACCCCTCCACTTT